The 6 T cell receptor beta chains below were found in one sample sequenced in a study of blood T cells in healthy people across ages. For the second PCR, which ran for about 6 to 11 cycles, a sample-barcoded 5' primer and a J-beta primer mix were used. Each CDR3 protein is one row after TCRdb ran MiXCR on the 5' RACE reads. The table records hundreds of thousands of distinct CDR3 sequences, under 40% of them present only once. The sample consisted of blood. The receptors stem from a man younger than 35 in good health.

This clonotype was counted many times. This chain uses TRBV7-9 with TRBJ1-2; TRBD1 matches 8 bases. From germline, CDR1 is SEHNR and CDR2 FQNEAQ (reference sequence). V was pared by 9 bases and J by 4 bases, with 10 bases of the junction left unmatched. The CDR3 runs to 14 residues. CDR3 in amino acids: CASGQGLSRYGYTF. CDR3 nucleotides: TGTGCCAGTGGACAGGGCCTCTCCCGCTATGGCTACACCTTC.

The chain has TRBV24-1 and TRBJ2-4; 8 bases fit TRBD1. The CDR3 loop spans 16 amino acids. V lost 5 bases and J lost 0; bases outside the gene matches: 5. Germline assignment: CDR1 KGHDR and CDR2 SFDVKD. CDR3 coding DNA: TGTGCCACCAGTGCCGGACAGGGTCTAGCCAAAAACATTCAGTACTTC. This gives the protein CATSAGQGLAKNIQYF.

This rearrangement joins TRBV20-1 to TRBJ1-1; D is perhaps TRBD1 (5 bases). Germline V lookup: CDR1 DFQATT, CDR2 SNEGSKA (reference sequence). The CDR3 consists of 12 residues. Trimming took off 6 bases at V and 6 bases at J, with 14 bases between the two ends. The CDR3 is CSAPALGAEAFF. The CDR3, as DNA: TGCAGTGCCCCCGCATTAGGGGCTGAAGCTTTCTTT.

The chain couples TRBV10-3 to TRBJ2-3; 12 bases are a match to TRBD2. V gave up 3 bases and J gave up 5 bases; unmatched junction bases: 15. Germline CDR1 ENHRY, CDR2 SYGVKD. The CDR3 covers 19 residues. This CDR3 reads CAISDMRASGGASLDTQYF. CDR3 nucleotides: TGTGCCATCAGTGACATGAGGGCTAGCGGGGGGGCAAGTCTAGATACGCAGTATTTT.

Regarding this clonotype: With a much larger clone just one base away, this may be a read error. This chain links TRBV4-3 with TRBJ1-2; D is possibly TRBD1 (6 bases). Germline V lookup: CDR1 LGHNA, CDR2 YSLEER. The ends were cut back, 2 bases at V and 2 bases at J, with 15 bases in the middle. The length of the CDR3 is 16 residues. CDR3 sequence (DNA): TGCGCCAGCAGCCAAAATTGGGCAGGGGCGAACTATGGCTACACCTTC. Translated, it gives CASSQNWAGANYGYTF.

About this clonotype itself: A much larger clone lies a single base off, so this may be a read error. This chain joins TRBV12-3 or TRBV12-4 and TRBJ2-5, with a weak D call TRBD1 (6 bases). This CDR3 is built from 15 residues. CDR3 protein: CASSPYRDGEEAQYF. The DNA for the CDR3 is TGTGCCAGCAGTCCGTACAGGGATGGAGAAGAGGCCCAGTACTTC.